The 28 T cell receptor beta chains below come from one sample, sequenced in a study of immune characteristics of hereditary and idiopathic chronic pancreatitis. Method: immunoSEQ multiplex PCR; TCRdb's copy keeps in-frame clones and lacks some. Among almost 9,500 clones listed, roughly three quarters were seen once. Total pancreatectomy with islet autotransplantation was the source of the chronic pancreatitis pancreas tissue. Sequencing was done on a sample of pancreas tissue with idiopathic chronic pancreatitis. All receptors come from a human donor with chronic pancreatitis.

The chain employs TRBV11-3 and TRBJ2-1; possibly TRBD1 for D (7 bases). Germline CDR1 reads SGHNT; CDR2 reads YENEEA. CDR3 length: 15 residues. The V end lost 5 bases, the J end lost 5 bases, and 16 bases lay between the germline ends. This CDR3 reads CASSPGGFGNNEQFF. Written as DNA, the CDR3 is TGTGCCAGCAGCCCAGGGGGGTTCGGGAACAATGAGCAGTTCTTC.

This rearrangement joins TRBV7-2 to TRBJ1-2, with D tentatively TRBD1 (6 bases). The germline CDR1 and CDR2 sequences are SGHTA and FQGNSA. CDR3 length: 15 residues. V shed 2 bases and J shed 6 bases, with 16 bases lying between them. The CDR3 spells CASSLFLTGSDGYTF. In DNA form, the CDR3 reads TGTGCCAGCAGCTTATTCCTCACAGGGTCTGATGGCTACACCTTC.

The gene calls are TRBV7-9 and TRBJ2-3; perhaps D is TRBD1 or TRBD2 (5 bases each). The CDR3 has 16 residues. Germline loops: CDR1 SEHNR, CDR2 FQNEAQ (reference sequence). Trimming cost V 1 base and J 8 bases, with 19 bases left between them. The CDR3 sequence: CASSLVVALGVPTQYF. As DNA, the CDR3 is TGTGCCAGCAGCTTAGTGGTCGCACTGGGGGTCCCTACGCAGTATTTT.

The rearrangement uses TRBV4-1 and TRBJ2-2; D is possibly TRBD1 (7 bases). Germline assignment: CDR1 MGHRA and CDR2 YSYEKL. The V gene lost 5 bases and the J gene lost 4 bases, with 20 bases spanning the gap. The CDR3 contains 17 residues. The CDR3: CASSYSHRQGLTGELFF. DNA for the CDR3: TGCGCCAGCAGCTATTCCCACCGACAGGGACTCACCGGGGAGCTGTTTTTT.

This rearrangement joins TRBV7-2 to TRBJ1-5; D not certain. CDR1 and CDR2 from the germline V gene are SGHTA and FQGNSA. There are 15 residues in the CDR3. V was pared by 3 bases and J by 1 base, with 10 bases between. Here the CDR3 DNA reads TGTGCCAGCAGCTTTCCCGGGAGCAGCAATCAGCCCCAGCATTTT. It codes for CASSFPGSSNQPQHF.

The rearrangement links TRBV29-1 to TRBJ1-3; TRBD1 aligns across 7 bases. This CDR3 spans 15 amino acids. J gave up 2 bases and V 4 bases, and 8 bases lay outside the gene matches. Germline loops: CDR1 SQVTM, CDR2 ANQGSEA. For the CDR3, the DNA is TGCAGCGTTGGAGGACAGGACCTTCCTGGAAACACCATATATTTT. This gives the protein CSVGGQDLPGNTIYF.

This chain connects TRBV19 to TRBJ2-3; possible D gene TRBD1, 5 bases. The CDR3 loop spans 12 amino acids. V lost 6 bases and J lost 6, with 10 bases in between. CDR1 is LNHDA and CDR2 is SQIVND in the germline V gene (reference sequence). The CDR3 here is CASRGLLDTQYF. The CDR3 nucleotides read TGTGCCAGTAGGGGGCTTTTGGATACGCAGTATTTT.

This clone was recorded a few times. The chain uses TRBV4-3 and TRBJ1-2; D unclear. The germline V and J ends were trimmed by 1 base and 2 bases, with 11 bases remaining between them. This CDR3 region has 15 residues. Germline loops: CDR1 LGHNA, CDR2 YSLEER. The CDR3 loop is CASSQGSGTNYGYTF. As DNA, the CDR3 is TGCGCCAGCAGCCAAGGATCCGGAACCAACTATGGCTACACCTTC.

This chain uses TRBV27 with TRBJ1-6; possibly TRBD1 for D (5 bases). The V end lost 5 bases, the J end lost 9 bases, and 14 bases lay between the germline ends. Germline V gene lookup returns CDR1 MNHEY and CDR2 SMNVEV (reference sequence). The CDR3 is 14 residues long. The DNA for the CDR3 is TGTGCCAGCAGTATCACAGGTCTCGGTTCACCCCTCCACTTT. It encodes CASSITGLGSPLHF.

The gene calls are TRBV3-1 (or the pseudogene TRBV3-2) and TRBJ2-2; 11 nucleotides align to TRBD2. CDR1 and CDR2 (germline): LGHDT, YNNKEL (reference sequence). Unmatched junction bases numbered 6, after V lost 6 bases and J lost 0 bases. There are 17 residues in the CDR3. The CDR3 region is CASRSLAGAANTGELFF. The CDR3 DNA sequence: TGTGCCAGCAGATCACTAGCGGGGGCAGCGAACACCGGGGAGCTGTTTTTT.

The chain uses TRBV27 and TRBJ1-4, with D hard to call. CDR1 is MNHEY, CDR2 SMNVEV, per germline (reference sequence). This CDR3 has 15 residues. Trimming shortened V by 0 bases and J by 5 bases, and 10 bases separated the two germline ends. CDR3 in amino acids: CASSLSWRVNEKLFF. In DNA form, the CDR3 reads TGTGCCAGCAGTTTATCTTGGCGGGTAAATGAAAAACTGTTTTTT.

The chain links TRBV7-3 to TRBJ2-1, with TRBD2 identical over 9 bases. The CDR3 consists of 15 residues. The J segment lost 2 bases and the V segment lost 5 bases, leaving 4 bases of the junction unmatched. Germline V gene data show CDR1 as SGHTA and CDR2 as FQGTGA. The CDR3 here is CASSPSGAPYNEQFF. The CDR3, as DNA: TGTGCCAGCAGCCCTAGCGGGGCGCCCTACAATGAGCAGTTCTTC. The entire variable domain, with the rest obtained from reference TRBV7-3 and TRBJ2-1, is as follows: GAGVSQTPSNKVTEKGKYVELRCDPISGHTALYWYRQSLGQGPEFLIYFQGTGAADDSGLPNDRFFAVRPEGSVSTLKIQRTERGDSAVYLCASSPSGAPYNEQFFGPGTRLTVL.

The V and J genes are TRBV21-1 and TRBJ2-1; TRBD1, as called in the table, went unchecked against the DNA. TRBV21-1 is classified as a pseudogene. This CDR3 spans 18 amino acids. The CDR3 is CASSKFDWNRVITNEQFF. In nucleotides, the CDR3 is TGTGCCAGCAGCAAATTTGACTGGAACAGGGTAATCACGAATGAGCAGTTCTTC.

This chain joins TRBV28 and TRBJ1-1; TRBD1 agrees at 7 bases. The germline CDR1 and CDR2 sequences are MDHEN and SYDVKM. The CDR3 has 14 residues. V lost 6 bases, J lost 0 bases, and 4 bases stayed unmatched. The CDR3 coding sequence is TGTGCCAGCAGACAGGGGCACCTGAACACTGAAGCTTTCTTT. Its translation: CASRQGHLNTEAFF.

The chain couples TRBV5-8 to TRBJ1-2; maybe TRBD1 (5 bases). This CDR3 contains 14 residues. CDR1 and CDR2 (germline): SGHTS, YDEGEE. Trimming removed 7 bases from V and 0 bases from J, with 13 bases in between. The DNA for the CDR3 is TGTGCCAGCGTTCGGGACGGAGCTAACTATGGCTACACCTTC. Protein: CASVRDGANYGYTF.

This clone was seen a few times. The CDR3 sequence is CASSQLGTGPSDTQYF. The CDR3 region has the DNA TGTGCCAGCAGCCAACTCGGGACAGGGCCATCGGACACCCAGTACTTC. The V gene is TRBV7-2, the J gene TRBJ2-5; TRBD1 aligns across 9 bases. Germline V CDR1 and CDR2: SGHTA, FQGNSA. This CDR3 spans 16 amino acids. V lost 5 bases to trimming and J lost 8 bases; unmatched junction nucleotides: 15.

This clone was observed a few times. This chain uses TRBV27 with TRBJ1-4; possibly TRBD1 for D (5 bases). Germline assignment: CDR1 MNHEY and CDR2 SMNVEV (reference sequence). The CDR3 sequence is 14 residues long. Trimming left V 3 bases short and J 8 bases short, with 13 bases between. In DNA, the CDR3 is TGTGCCAGCAGTTTCCAGGGAGAGGGCGAAAAACTGTTTTTT. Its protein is CASSFQGEGEKLFF.

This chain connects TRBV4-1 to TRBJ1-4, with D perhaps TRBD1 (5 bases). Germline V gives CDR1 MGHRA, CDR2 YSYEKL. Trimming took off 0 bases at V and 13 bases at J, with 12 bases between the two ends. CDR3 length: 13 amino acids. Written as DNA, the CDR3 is TGCGCCAGCAGCCAAGATAGAGGGGCAGGACTGTTTTTT. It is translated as CASSQDRGAGLFF.

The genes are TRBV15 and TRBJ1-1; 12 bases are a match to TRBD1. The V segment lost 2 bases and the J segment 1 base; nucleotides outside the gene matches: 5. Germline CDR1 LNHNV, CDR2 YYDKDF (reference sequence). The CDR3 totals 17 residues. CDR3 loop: CATSRQRDRGPNTEAFF. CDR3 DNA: TGTGCCACCAGCAGACAAAGGGACAGGGGGCCGAACACTGAAGCTTTCTTT. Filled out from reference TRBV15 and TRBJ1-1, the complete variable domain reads DAMVIQNPRYQVTQFGKPVTLSCSQTLNHNVMYWYQQKSSQAPKLLFHYYDKDFNNEADTPDNFQSRRPNTSFCFLDIRSPGLGDTAMYLCATSRQRDRGPNTEAFFGQGTRLTVV.

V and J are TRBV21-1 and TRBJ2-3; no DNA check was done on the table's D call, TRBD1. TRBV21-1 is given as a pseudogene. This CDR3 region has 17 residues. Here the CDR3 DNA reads TGTGCCAGCCCCCCCGCGGGACAGCCGGAAAGCACAGATACGCAGTATTTT. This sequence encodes CASPPAGQPESTDTQYF.

The CDR3 DNA is TGTGCCAGCAGTGTAAGGGGACAGGGTGGGGAAAAACTGTTTTTT. This translates into CASSVRGQGGEKLFF. The V gene is TRBV2, the J gene TRBJ1-4; 9 bases fit TRBD1. The CDR3 consists of 15 residues. V was pared by 4 bases and J by 8 bases, with 8 bases of the junction left unmatched. Looked up from germline, CDR1 is SNHLY and CDR2 is FYNNEI.

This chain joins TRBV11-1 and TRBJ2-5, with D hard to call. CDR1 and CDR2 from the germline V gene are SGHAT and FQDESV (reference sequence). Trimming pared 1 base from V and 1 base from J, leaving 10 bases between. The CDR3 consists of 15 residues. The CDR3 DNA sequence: TGTGCCAGCAGCTTAGGTTCAAGACTCCAAGAGACCCAGTACTTC. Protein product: CASSLGSRLQETQYF. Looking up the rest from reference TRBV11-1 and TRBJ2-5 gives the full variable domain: EAEVAQSPRYKITEKSQAVAFWCDPISGHATLYWYRQILGQGPELLVQFQDESVVDDSQLPKDRFSAERLKGVDSTLKIQPAELGDSAMYLCASSLGSRLQETQYFGPGTRLLVL.

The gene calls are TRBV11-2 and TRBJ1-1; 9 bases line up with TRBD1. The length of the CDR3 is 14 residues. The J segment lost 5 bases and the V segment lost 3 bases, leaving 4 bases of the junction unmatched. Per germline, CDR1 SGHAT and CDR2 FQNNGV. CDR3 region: CASSFTGGLTEAFF. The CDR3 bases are TGTGCCAGCAGCTTCACAGGGGGCTTAACTGAAGCTTTCTTT. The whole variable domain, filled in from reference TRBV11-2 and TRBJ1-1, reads EAGVAQSPRYKIIEKRQSVAFWCNPISGHATLYWYQQILGQGPKLLIQFQNNGVVDDSQLPKDRFSAERLKGVDSTLKIQPAKLEDSAVYLCASSFTGGLTEAFFGQGTRLTVV.

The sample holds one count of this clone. CDR3 amino acids: CASSLEVNEQFF. CDR3 sequence (DNA): TGCGCCAGCAGCTTGGAAGTAAATGAGCAGTTCTTC. The chain combines TRBV5-1 with TRBJ2-1; D gene uncertain. The germline gives CDR1 SGHRS, CDR2 YFSETQ. The V and J ends lost 0 bases and 7 bases respectively, with 5 bases between them. CDR3 size: 12 residues.

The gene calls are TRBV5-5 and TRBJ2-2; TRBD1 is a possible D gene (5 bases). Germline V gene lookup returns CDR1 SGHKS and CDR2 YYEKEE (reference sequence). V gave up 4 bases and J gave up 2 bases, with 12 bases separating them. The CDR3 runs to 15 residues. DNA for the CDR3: TGTGCCAGCAGCGGGCAGGACACTAACACCGGGGAGCTGTTTTTT. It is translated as CASSGQDTNTGELFF. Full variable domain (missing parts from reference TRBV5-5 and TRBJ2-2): DAGVTQSPTHLIKTRGQQVTLRCSPISGHKSVSWYQQVLGQGPQFIFQYYEKEERGRGNFPDRFSARQFPNYSSELNVNALLLGDSALYLCASSGQDTNTGELFFGEGSRLTVL.

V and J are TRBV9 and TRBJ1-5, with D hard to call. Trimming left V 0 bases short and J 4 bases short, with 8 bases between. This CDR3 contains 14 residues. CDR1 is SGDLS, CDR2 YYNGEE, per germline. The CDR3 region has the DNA TGTGCCAGCAGCGTAGGTGCGGGTAATCAGCCCCAGCATTTT. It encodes CASSVGAGNQPQHF.

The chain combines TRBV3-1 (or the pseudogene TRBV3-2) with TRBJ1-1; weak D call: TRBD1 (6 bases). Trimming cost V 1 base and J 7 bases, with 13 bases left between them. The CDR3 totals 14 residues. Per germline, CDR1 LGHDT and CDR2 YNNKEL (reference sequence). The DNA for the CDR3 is TGTGCCAGCAGCCAAGGGGGGGGCGCGGGTGAAGCTTTCTTT. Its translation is CASSQGGGAGEAFF.

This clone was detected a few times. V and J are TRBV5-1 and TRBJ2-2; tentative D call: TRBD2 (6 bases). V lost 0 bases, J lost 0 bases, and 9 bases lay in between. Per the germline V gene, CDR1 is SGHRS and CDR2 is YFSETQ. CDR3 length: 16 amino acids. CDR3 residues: CASSLAGGPNTGELFF. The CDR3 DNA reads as TGCGCCAGCAGCTTGGCCGGGGGACCGAACACCGGGGAGCTGTTTTTT.